The clone carrying this T cell receptor beta chain was found a few times. The antigen remains unidentified. J lost 2 bases, V lost 4 bases, and 11 bases had no gene match. CDR1 is LGHNA, CDR2 YNFKEQ, per germline. CDR3 length: 17 residues. This record belongs to a study of vaccination effects on CD4 cells after COVID-19. In the study overall: The median interval between the second dose and post-vaccine sampling was 72 days.

Sequencing was preceded by expansion of antigen-specific CD4+ T cells with viral peptide pools in the ViraFEST assay. A roughly 11-day culture period preceded the isolation of CD4+ T cells. Each person got two doses of an mRNA SARS-CoV-2 vaccine, BNT162b2 or mRNA-1273. Profiling relied on immunoSEQ multiplex PCR, and the TCRdb table lists in-frame clones only, not all of them. The top ten hold 1.5% to 2% of the sample, which has about 64,000 clones, roughly three quarters seen once. The sequence came from a human donor who received a COVID-19 vaccine. The specimen was CD4+ T cells from PBMCs cultured with HCoV-OC43 spike peptides, collected after COVID-19 vaccination. Subset defined: HCoV-OC43 spike overlapping peptide pool stimulation. The J gene is TRBJ2-3, the V gene TRBV4-2; 8 bases line up with TRBD1. The CDR3 DNA sequence: TGTGCCAGCAGCCGAGAAGGTGGACAGGGACCCACAGATACGCAGTATTTT. Protein sequence: CASSREGGQGPTDTQYF.